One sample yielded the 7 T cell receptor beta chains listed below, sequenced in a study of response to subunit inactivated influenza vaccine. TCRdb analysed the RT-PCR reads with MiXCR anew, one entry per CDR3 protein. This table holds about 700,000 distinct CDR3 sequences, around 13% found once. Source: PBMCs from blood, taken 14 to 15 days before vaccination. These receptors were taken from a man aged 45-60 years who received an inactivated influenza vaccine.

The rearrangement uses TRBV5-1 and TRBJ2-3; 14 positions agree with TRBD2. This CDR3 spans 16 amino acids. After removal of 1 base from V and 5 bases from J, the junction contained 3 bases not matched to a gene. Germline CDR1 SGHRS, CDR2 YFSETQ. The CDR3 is CASSLFGTSGRDTQYF. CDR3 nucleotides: TGCGCCAGCAGCTTGTTTGGGACTAGCGGGAGAGATACGCAGTATTTT.

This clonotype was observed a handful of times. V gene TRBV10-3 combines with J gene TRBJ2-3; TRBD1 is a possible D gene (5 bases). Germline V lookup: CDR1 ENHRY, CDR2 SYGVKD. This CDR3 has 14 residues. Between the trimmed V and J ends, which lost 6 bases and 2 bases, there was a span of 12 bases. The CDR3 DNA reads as TGTGCCATCAGGCAGGACACCCACACAGATACGCAGTATTTT. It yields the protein CAIRQDTHTDTQYF.

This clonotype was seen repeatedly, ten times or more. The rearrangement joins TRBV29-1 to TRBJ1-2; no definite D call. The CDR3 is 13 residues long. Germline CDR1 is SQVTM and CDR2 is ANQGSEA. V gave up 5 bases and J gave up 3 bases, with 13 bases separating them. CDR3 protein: CSVRRETDYGYTF. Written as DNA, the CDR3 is TGCAGCGTTCGACGGGAGACCGACTATGGCTACACCTTC.

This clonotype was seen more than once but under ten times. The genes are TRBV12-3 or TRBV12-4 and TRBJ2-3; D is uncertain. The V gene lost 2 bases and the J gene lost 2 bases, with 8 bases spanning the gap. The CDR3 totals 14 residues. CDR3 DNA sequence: TGTGCCAGCAGTTTATACAGCCCCACAGATACGCAGTATTTT. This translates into CASSLYSPTDTQYF.

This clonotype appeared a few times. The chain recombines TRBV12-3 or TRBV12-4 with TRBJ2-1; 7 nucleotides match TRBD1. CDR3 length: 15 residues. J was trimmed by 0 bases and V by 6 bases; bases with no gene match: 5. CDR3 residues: CASRRDSISYNEQFF. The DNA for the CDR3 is TGTGCCAGCAGACGGGACAGCATCTCCTACAATGAGCAGTTCTTC.

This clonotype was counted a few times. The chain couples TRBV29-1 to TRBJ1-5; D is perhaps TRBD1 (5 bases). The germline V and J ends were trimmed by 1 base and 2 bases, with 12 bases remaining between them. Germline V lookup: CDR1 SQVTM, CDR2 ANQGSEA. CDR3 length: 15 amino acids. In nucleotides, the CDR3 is TGCAGCGTTGAAGTAGGAGGGGTTGGCAATCAGCCCCAGCATTTT. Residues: CSVEVGGVGNQPQHF.

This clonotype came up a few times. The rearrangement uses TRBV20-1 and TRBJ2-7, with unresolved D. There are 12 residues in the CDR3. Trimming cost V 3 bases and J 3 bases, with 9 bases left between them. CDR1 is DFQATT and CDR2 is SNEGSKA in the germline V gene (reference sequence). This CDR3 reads CSASPTYYEQYF. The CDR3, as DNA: TGCAGTGCTAGCCCCACCTACTACGAGCAGTACTTC.